A selection of T cell receptor beta chains follows, all from one sample in a study of blood T cell repertoires in COVID-19. Data came from immunoSEQ multiplex PCR; TCRdb stores just in-frame clones and leaves some out. The sample carries about 250,000 clones, 80% to 85% recorded once. Specimen: peripheral blood. These receptors were taken from an older person with COVID-19, enrolled during active disease. CDR3s include the opening cysteine and the closing phenylalanine or tryptophan. A D gene is named only where the DNA matches it firmly. Some rows mark clone size as missing; the rest say once, few, many or name a class of expanded clone.

D gene: TRBD2; clone size: .; V gene: TRBV9; J gene: TRBJ2-7; CDR3 protein: CASSVMASGTYEQYF; CDR3 DNA: TGTGCCAGCAGCGTAATGGCTAGCGGGACCTACGAGCAGTACTTC
D gene: .; clone size: .; V gene: TRBV28; J gene: TRBJ1-4; CDR3 protein: CASSLRRTSTNEKLFF; CDR3 DNA: TGTGCCAGCAGTTTGCGTCGGACATCAACTAATGAAAAACTGTTTTTT
D gene: .; clone size: once; V gene: TRBV7-9; J gene: TRBJ1-5; CDR3 protein: CASSLAGENQPQHF; CDR3 DNA: TGTGCCAGCAGCTTAGCAGGGGAAAATCAGCCCCAGCATTTT
D gene: .; clone size: .; V gene: TRBV7-2; J gene: TRBJ2-1; CDR3 protein: CASRVGGNSYNEQFF; CDR3 DNA: TGTGCCAGCAGGGTCGGGGGAAACTCCTACAATGAGCAGTTCTTC
D gene: .; clone size: .; V gene: TRBV7-9; J gene: TRBJ2-1; CDR3 protein: CASSLGTPVYNEQFF; CDR3 DNA: TGTGCCAGCAGCCTCGGGACTCCAGTCTACAATGAGCAGTTCTTC
D gene: TRBD1; clone size: few; V gene: TRBV11-2; J gene: TRBJ1-2; CDR3 protein: CASSSGQGILGYTF; CDR3 DNA: TGTGCCAGCAGCTCAGGACAGGGGATTCTTGGCTACACCTTC
D gene: .; clone size: few; V gene: TRBV7-9; J gene: TRBJ2-7; CDR3 protein: CASSLVPENSYEQYF; CDR3 DNA: TGTGCCAGCAGCTTAGTACCAGAAAACTCCTACGAGCAGTACTTC
D gene: TRBD2; clone size: .; V gene: TRBV5-6; J gene: TRBJ2-5; CDR3 protein: CASAGGGQTQYF; CDR3 DNA: TGTGCCAGCGCGGGAGGAGGCCAGACCCAGTACTTC
D gene: .; clone size: .; V gene: TRBV7-7; J gene: TRBJ2-7; CDR3 protein: CASSLGTGSYEQYF; CDR3 DNA: TGTGCCAGCAGCTTAGGTACGGGTTCCTACGAGCAGTACTTC
D gene: TRBD1; clone size: .; V gene: TRBV6-2/TRBV6-3; J gene: TRBJ1-2; CDR3 protein: CASSSGTGGTGYTF; CDR3 DNA: TGTGCCAGCAGCAGTGGGACAGGGGGCACTGGCTACACCTTC
D gene: .; clone size: .; V gene: TRBV28; J gene: TRBJ1-1; CDR3 protein: CASSLPLGASTEAFF; CDR3 DNA: TGTGCCAGCAGTTTGCCCCTGGGGGCTTCCACTGAAGCTTTCTTT
D gene: TRBD1; clone size: .; V gene: TRBV19; J gene: TRBJ1-4; CDR3 protein: CASSQGVSGTTNEKLFF; CDR3 DNA: TGTGCCAGTAGCCAGGGGGTATCCGGGACAACTAATGAAAAACTGTTTTTT
D gene: .; clone size: .; V gene: TRBV6-6; J gene: TRBJ2-1; CDR3 protein: CASSTVFLDQGSGTHNEQFF; CDR3 DNA: TGTGCCAGCAGCACCGTTTTCTTGGATCAGGGGTCAGGGACCCACAATGAGCAGTTCTTC
D gene: TRBD2; clone size: .; V gene: TRBV11-2; J gene: TRBJ2-7; CDR3 protein: CASSPGRGALKQYF; CDR3 DNA: TGTGCCAGCAGCCCAGGGCGGGGGGCGCTAAAGCAGTACTTC